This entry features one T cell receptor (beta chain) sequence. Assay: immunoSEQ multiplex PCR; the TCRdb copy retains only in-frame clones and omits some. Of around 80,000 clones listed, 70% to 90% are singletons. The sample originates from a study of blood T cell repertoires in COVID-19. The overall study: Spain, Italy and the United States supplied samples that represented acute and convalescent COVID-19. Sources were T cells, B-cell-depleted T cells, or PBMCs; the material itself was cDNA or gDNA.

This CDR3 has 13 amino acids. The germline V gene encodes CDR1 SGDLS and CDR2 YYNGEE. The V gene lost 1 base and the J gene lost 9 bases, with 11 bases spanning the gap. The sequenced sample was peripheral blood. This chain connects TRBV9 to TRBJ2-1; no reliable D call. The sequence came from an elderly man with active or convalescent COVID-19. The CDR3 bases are TGTGCCAGCAGCGTAAATAGAATTAGTGAGCAGTTCTTC. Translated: CASSVNRISEQFF.